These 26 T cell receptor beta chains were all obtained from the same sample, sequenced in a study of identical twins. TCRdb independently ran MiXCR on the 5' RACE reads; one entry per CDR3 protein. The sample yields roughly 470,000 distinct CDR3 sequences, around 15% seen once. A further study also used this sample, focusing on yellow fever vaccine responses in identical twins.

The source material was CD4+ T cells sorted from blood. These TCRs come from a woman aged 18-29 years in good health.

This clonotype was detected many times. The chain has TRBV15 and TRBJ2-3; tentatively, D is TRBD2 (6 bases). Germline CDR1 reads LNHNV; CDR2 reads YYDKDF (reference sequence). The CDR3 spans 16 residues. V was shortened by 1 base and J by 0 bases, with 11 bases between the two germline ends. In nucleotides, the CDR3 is TGTGCCACCAGCAGAGGCCTAGCGTCTAGCACAGATACGCAGTATTTT. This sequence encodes CATSRGLASSTDTQYF.

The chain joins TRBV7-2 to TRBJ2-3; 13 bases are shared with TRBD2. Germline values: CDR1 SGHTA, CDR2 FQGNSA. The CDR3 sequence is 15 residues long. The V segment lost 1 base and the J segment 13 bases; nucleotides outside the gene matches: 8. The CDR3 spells CASSLGGLAGYQEYF. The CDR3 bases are TGTGCCAGCAGCTTAGGGGGACTAGCGGGGTACCAGGAGTATTTT.

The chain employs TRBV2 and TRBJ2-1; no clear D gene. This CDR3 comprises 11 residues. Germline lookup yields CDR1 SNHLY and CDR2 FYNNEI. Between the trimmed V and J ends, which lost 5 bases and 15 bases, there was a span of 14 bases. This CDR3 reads CASSLPGNLFF. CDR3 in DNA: TGTGCCAGCAGTTTGCCTGGGAATTTGTTCTTC.

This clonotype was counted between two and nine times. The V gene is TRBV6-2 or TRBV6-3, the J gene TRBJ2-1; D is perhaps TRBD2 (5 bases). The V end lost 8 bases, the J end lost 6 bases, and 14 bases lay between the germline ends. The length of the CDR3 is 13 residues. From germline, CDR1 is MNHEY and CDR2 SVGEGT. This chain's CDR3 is CASVASGGNEQFF. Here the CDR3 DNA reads TGTGCCAGCGTGGCCAGCGGAGGCAATGAGCAGTTCTTC.

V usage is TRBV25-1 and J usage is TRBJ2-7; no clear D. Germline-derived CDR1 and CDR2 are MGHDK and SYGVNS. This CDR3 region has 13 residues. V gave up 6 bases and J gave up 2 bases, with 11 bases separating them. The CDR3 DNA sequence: TGTGCCAGCAGGCAGACGGGCACCTACGAGCAGTACTTC. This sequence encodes CASRQTGTYEQYF.

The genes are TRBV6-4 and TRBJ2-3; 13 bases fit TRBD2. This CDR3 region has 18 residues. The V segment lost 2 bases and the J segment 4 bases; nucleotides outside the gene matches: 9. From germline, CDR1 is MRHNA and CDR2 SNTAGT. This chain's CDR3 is CASSDQQLGLAGADTQYF. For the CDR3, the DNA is TGTGCCAGCAGTGACCAGCAATTAGGACTAGCGGGGGCAGATACGCAGTATTTT.

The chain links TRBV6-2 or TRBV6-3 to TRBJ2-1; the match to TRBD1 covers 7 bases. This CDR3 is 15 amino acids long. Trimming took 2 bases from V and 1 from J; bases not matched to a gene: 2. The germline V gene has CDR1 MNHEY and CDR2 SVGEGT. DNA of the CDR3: TGTGCCAGCAGTTACGGACAGGTTTCCTACAATGAGCAGTTCTTC. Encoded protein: CASSYGQVSYNEQFF.

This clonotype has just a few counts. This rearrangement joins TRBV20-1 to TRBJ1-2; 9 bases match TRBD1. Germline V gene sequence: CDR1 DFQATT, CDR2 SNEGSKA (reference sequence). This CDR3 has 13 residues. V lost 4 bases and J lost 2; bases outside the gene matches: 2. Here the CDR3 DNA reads TGCAGTGCTACCGGGACAGGGAACTATGGCTACACCTTC. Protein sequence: CSATGTGNYGYTF.

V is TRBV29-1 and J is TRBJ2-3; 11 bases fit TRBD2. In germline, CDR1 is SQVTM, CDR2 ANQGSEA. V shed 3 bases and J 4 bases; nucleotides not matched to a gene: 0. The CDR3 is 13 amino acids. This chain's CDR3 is CSVDSGGADTQYF. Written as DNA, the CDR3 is TGCAGCGTTGATAGCGGGGGGGCAGATACGCAGTATTTT.

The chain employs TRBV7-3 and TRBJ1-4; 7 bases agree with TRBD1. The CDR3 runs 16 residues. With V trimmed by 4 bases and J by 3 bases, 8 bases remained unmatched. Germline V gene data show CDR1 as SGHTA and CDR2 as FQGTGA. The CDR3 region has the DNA TGTGCCAGCAGCTCAGGGGGTCGGCTGTCTAATGAAAAACTGTTTTTT. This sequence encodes CASSSGGRLSNEKLFF.

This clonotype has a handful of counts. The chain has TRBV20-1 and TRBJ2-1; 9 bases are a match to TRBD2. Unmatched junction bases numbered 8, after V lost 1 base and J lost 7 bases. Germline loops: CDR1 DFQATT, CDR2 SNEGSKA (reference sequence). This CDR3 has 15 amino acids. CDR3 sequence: CSARVGRGGRNEQFF. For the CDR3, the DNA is TGCAGTGCTAGAGTCGGGCGGGGGGGCCGAAATGAGCAGTTCTTC.

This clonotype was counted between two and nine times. DNA for the CDR3: TGTGCCAGCAGTGCCGCGGGAAACACCATATATTTT. Translated: CASSAAGNTIYF. The gene calls are TRBV12-3 or TRBV12-4 and TRBJ1-3; D unclear. CDR3 length: 12 residues. Between the trimmed V and J ends, which lost 5 bases and 4 bases, there was a span of 6 bases.

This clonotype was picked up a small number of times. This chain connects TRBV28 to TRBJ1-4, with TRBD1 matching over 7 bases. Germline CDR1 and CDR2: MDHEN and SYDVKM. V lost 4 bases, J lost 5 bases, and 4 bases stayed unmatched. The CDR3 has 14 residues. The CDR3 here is CASSSGGLNEKLFF. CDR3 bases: TGTGCCAGCAGTTCAGGGGGATTAAATGAAAAACTGTTTTTT.

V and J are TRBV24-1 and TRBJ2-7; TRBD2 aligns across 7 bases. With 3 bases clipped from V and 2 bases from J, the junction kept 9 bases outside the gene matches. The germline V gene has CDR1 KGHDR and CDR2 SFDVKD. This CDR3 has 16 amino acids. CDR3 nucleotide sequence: TGTGCCACCAGTGATCGGGACGCCCGGGGGGCCTACGAGCAGTACTTC. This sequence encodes CATSDRDARGAYEQYF.

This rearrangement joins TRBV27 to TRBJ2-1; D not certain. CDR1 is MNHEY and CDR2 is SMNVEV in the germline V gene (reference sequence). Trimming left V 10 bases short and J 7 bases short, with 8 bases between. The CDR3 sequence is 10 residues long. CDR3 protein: CATPLNEQFF. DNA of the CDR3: TGTGCCACCCCTTTAAATGAGCAGTTCTTC.

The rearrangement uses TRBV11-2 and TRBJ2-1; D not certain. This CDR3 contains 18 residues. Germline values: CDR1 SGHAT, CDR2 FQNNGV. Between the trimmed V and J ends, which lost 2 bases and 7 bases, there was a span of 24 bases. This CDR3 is CASSLSPRTDTRDNEQFF. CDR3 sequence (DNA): TGTGCCAGCAGCTTAAGTCCCCGAACCGACACCCGCGATAATGAGCAGTTCTTC.

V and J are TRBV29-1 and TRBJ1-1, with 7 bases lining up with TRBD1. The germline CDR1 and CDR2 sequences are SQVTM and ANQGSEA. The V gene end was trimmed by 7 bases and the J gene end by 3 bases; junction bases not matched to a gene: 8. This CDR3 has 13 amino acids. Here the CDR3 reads CSARQGRDTEAFF. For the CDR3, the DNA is TGCAGCGCCAGACAGGGAAGGGACACTGAAGCTTTCTTT. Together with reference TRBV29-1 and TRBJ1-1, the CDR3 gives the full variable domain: SAVISQKPSRDICQRGTSLTIQCQVDSQVTMMFWYRQQPGQSLTLIATANQGSEATYESGFVIDKFPISRPNLTFSTLTVSNMSPEDSSIYLCSARQGRDTEAFFGQGTRLTVV.

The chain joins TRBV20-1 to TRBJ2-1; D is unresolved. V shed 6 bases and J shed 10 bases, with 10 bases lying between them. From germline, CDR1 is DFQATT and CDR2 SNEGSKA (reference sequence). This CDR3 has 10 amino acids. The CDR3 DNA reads TGCAGTGCCACGCAGGCAGAGCAGTTCTTC. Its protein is CSATQAEQFF.

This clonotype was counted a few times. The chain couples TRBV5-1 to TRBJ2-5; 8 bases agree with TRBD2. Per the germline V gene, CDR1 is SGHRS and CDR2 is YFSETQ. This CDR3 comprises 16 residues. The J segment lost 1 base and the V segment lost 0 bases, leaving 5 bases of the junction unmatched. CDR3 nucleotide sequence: TGCGCCAGCAGCTTGGTAATGACTAGCGTCCAAGAGACCCAGTACTTC. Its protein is CASSLVMTSVQETQYF.

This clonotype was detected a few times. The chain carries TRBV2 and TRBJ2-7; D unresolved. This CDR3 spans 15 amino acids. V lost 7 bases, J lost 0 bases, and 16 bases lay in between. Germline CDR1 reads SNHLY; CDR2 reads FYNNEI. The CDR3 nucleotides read TGTGCCAGCAATTCTCTCACCCCGAGCTCCTACGAGCAGTACTTC. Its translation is CASNSLTPSSYEQYF.

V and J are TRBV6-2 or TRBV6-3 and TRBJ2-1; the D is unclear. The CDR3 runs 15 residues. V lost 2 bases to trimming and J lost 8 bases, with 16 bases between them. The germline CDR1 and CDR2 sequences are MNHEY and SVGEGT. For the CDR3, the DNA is TGTGCCAGCAGTTACCCCCCGGCCGTCATCGATGAGCAGTTCTTC. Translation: CASSYPPAVIDEQFF.

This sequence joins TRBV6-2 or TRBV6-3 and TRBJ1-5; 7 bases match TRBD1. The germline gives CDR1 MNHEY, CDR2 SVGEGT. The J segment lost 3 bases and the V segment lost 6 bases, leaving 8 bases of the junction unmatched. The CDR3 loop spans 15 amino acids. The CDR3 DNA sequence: TGTGCCAGCAGGACGGGACAGTTTTTCAATCAGCCCCAGCATTTT. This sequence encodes CASRTGQFFNQPQHF.

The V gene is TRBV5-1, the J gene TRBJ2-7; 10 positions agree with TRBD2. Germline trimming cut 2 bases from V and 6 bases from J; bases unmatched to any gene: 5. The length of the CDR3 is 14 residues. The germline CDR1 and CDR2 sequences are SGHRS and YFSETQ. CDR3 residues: CASSLPSGGGEQYF. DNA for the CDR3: TGCGCCAGCAGCTTACCTAGCGGGGGCGGCGAGCAGTACTTC.

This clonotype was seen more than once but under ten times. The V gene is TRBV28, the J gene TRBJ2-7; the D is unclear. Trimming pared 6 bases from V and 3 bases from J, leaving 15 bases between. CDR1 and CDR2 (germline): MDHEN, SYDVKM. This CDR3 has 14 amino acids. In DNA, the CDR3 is TGTGCCAGCAGCCCACTATTCGCCAACTACGAGCAGTACTTC. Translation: CASSPLFANYEQYF.

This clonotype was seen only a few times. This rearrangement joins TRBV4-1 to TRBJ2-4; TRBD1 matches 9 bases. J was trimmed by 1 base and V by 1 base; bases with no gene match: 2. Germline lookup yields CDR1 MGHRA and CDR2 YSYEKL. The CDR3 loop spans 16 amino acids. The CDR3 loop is CASSQVGTGAKNIQYF. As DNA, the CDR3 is TGCGCCAGCAGCCAAGTAGGGACAGGGGCCAAAAACATTCAGTACTTC.

The CDR3 DNA follows: TGCAGCGCCGAGAAGAACACCGGGGAGCTGTTTTTT. Translating it yields CSAEKNTGELFF. The gene calls are TRBV29-1 and TRBJ2-2; no definite D call. CDR1 and CDR2 (germline): SQVTM, ANQGSEA. CDR3 size: 12 residues. V lost 7 bases, J lost 1 base, and 7 bases lay in between.